These 24 T cell receptor beta chains were sequenced from one sample in a study of T cell responses to AZD1222 COVID-19 vaccine. Sequencing used immunoSEQ multiplex PCR; TCRdb keeps in-frame clones, though not all of them. The sample yields some 250,000 clones, almost 95% seen once. The material sequenced was peripheral blood, taken 28 days after the second AZD1222 dose. Source of these receptors: an adult who received the AZD1222 COVID-19 vaccine.

The chain recombines TRBV5-1 with TRBJ1-6, with 7 bases that match TRBD1. V trimming: 4 bases; J trimming: 7 bases; junction bases outside the gene matches: 11. This CDR3 is 16 amino acids long. In germline, CDR1 is SGHRS, CDR2 YFSETQ. CDR3 in amino acids: CASSPTGRMENSPLHF. The CDR3 DNA follows: TGCGCCAGCAGCCCGACAGGGCGGATGGAGAATTCACCCCTCCACTTT.

In DNA, the CDR3 is TGCGCCAGCAGCCCAGGGGCTACGAACACTGAAGCTTTCTTT. This gives the protein CASSPGATNTEAFF. The chain combines TRBV5-1 with TRBJ1-1; the D gene is possibly TRBD1 (6 bases). The V gene's germline CDR1 is SGHRS and CDR2 YFSETQ. The V end was cut by 4 bases, the J end by 1 base, with 11 bases between. The CDR3 totals 14 residues.

V and J are TRBV5-4 and TRBJ2-4; maybe TRBD2 (5 bases). V lost 4 bases and J lost 7, with 15 bases in between. This CDR3 spans 14 amino acids. Germline CDR1 and CDR2: SGHNT and YYREEE (reference sequence). The CDR3 reads CASSPDWEMNIQYF. The CDR3 DNA reads as TGTGCCAGCAGCCCGGACTGGGAGATGAACATTCAGTACTTC.

The table lists this clone with a count of one. CDR3 loop: CASSLWGTLALVRETQYF. In DNA form, the CDR3 reads TGCGCCAGCAGCTTGTGGGGAACTCTAGCTCTGGTGAGGGAGACCCAGTACTTC. V usage is TRBV5-1 and J usage is TRBJ2-5; D is perhaps TRBD2 (5 bases). V lost 1 base and J 5 bases, leaving 24 bases between the germline ends. CDR3 length: 18 amino acids. Germline CDR1 is SGHRS and CDR2 is YFSETQ.

The rearrangement links TRBV5-1 to TRBJ2-5; possibly TRBD2 for D (5 bases). V gave up 5 bases and J gave up 5 bases, with 13 bases separating them. CDR1 SGHRS and CDR2 YFSETQ come from the germline V gene. This CDR3 has 13 residues. In DNA, the CDR3 is TGCGCCAGCAGTGGAGGTTCCACTGAGACCCAGTACTTC. Amino acids: CASSGGSTETQYF.

A remark on this clone: The sample contains more than one DNA sequence encoding this CDR3. The CDR3 sequence: CASSPAYGYTF. CDR3 nucleotide sequence: TGTGCCAGCAGCCCCGCCTATGGCTACACCTTC. The chain combines TRBV7-8 with TRBJ1-2; D ambiguous. The V and J ends lost 5 bases and 4 bases respectively, with 5 bases between them. Germline loops: CDR1 SGHVS, CDR2 FQNEAQ. This CDR3 has 11 residues.

This clone was recorded only once. This sequence joins TRBV9 and TRBJ2-1, with D tentatively TRBD2 (5 bases). V gave up 3 bases and J gave up 0 bases, with 10 bases separating them. CDR3 length: 15 residues. Germline CDR1 SGDLS, CDR2 YYNGEE. The CDR3 spells CASSEDGSSYNEQFF. CDR3 nucleotides: TGTGCCAGCAGCGAGGATGGGAGCTCCTACAATGAGCAGTTCTTC.

The rearrangement joins TRBV28 to TRBJ1-5; D is possibly TRBD1 (6 bases). Trimming took off 3 bases at V and 0 bases at J, with 24 bases between the two ends. This CDR3 has 20 amino acids. Germline V gene data show CDR1 as MDHEN and CDR2 as SYDVKM. In nucleotides, the CDR3 is TGTGCCAGCAGTTTGCCTCACCACAGGGCTAATCCGCATAGCAATCAGCCCCAGCATTTT. Translation gives CASSLPHHRANPHSNQPQHF.

This clone was recorded only once. The CDR3 DNA sequence: TGTGCCAGCAGCTTACACTGGCTAGCGGGGAGGGGGAATGAGCAGTTCTTC. It encodes CASSLHWLAGRGNEQFF. The J gene is TRBJ2-1, the V gene TRBV7-2; 9 positions match TRBD2. J lost 7 bases, V lost 2 bases, and 12 bases had no gene match. CDR3 length equals 17 residues. Germline V lookup: CDR1 SGHTA, CDR2 FQGNSA.

This chain joins TRBV5-1 and TRBJ1-4; 7 bases line up with TRBD1. The CDR3 spans 14 residues. V shed 4 bases, J shed 5 bases, and the junction held 5 bases outside the gene matches. The germline V gene has CDR1 SGHRS and CDR2 YFSETQ. CDR3: CASSAGQPNEKLFF. The CDR3, as DNA: TGCGCCAGCAGCGCGGGACAGCCGAATGAAAAACTGTTTTTT.

The chain combines TRBV6-6 with TRBJ1-5, with D perhaps TRBD1 (5 bases). The CDR3 is 16 amino acids. Germline V gives CDR1 MNHNY, CDR2 SVGAGI (reference sequence). The V gene lost 8 bases and the J gene lost 0 bases, with 17 bases spanning the gap. CDR3 sequence reads: CASQPLEQVSNQPQHF. The CDR3 bases are TGTGCCAGCCAACCCCTGGAACAGGTTAGCAATCAGCCCCAGCATTTT.

V and J are TRBV10-3 and TRBJ1-2; TRBD1 is a possible D gene (6 bases). V gave up 4 bases and J gave up 3 bases, with 9 bases separating them. CDR3 length: 13 amino acids. CDR1 ENHRY and CDR2 SYGVKD come from the germline V gene. CDR3 sequence: CAISAPGDYGYTF. The CDR3 DNA reads TGTGCCATCAGTGCGCCAGGGGACTATGGCTACACCTTC.

This clone is categorized as medium-sized. The chain recombines TRBV4-1 with TRBJ1-3; 8 nucleotides agree with TRBD1. CDR3 size: 14 residues. V dropped 5 bases and J dropped 4; count of bases not matched to a gene: 4. CDR1 and CDR2 (germline): MGHRA, YSYEKL. The CDR3 is CASSDRGTGNTIYF. CDR3 DNA: TGCGCCAGCAGCGACAGGGGAACAGGAAACACCATATATTTT.

The chain carries TRBV7-9 and TRBJ1-1, with D uncertain. The germline CDR1 and CDR2 sequences are SEHNR and FQNEAQ (reference sequence). CDR3 length: 13 amino acids. The germline V and J ends were trimmed by 1 base and 2 bases, with 5 bases remaining between them. CDR3 sequence: CASSLEANTEAFF. CDR3 DNA: TGTGCCAGCAGCTTAGAGGCCAACACTGAAGCTTTCTTT.

V is TRBV18 and J is TRBJ2-2; D is perhaps TRBD1 (6 bases). The CDR3 sequence is 15 residues long. Germline V gene sequence: CDR1 KGHSH, CDR2 LQKENI. Trimming stripped 1 base from V and 0 bases from J, with 6 bases between. CDR3 nucleotides: TGTGCCAGCTCACCACAGGGGGCGAACACCGGGGAGCTGTTTTTT. Its protein is CASSPQGANTGELFF.

The sample holds a few counts of this clone. The chain employs TRBV7-2 and TRBJ1-5; D uncertain. V dropped 5 bases and J dropped 0 bases, with 8 bases sitting between them. The CDR3 is made up of 14 amino acids. Germline V gene lookup returns CDR1 SGHTA and CDR2 FQGNSA. This CDR3 is CASSASYSNQPQHF. CDR3 bases: TGTGCCAGCAGCGCCTCCTATAGCAATCAGCCCCAGCATTTT.

This clone was seen once. V is TRBV7-9 and J is TRBJ2-7, with 8 bases aligning to TRBD1. V dropped 8 bases and J dropped 6; count of bases not matched to a gene: 15. The CDR3 totals 15 residues. Germline V CDR1 and CDR2: SEHNR, FQNEAQ (reference sequence). The CDR3 sequence: CASSLSRTGPLEQYF. The CDR3 nucleotides read TGTGCCAGCTCTCTAAGCCGGACAGGGCCCCTCGAGCAGTACTTC.

The genes are TRBV11-1 and TRBJ2-5; D perhaps matches TRBD2 (7 bases). V was clipped by 7 bases and J by 5 bases, with 17 bases between them. From germline, CDR1 is SGHAT and CDR2 FQDESV (reference sequence). This CDR3 contains 14 residues. The CDR3 protein is CASTPGGTGETQYF. Written as DNA, the CDR3 is TGTGCCAGCACCCCGGGAGGTACAGGGGAGACCCAGTACTTC. The full variable domain, rest sourced from reference TRBV11-1 and TRBJ2-5, is EAEVAQSPRYKITEKSQAVAFWCDPISGHATLYWYRQILGQGPELLVQFQDESVVDDSQLPKDRFSAERLKGVDSTLKIQPAELGDSAMYLCASTPGGTGETQYFGPGTRLLVL.

This chain connects TRBV3-1 (or the pseudogene TRBV3-2) to TRBJ2-6; D gene unclear. V gave up 1 base and J gave up 10 bases, with 5 bases separating them. This CDR3 is built from 12 residues. Germline CDR1 and CDR2: LGHDT and YNNKEL (reference sequence). The CDR3 protein is CASSQAKNVLTF. The CDR3 DNA reads as TGTGCCAGCAGCCAAGCCAAAAACGTCCTGACTTTC.

This chain uses TRBV9 with TRBJ2-7; 10 nucleotides align to TRBD1. The germline gives CDR1 SGDLS, CDR2 YYNGEE. The junction had 9 bases not matched to a gene; V was cut back by 4 bases and J by 2 bases. This CDR3 comprises 16 residues. CDR3 loop: CASSLGTGAAPYEQYF. CDR3 DNA: TGTGCCAGCAGCCTGGGGACAGGGGCGGCTCCCTACGAGCAGTACTTC.

This rearrangement joins TRBV28 to TRBJ2-1; 7 bases match TRBD1. CDR1 and CDR2 from the germline V gene are MDHEN and SYDVKM. With V trimmed by 10 bases and J by 4 bases, 13 bases remained unmatched. The length of the CDR3 is 15 residues. The chain's CDR3 is CAISYRDSPYNEQFF. The CDR3 DNA follows: TGTGCCATCTCCTACCGGGACAGCCCTTACAATGAGCAGTTCTTC.

The V gene is TRBV19, the J gene TRBJ1-5; TRBD1 aligns across 10 bases. Unmatched junction bases numbered 6, after V lost 7 bases and J lost 6 bases. The CDR3 loop spans 14 amino acids. CDR1 is LNHDA, CDR2 SQIVND, per germline (reference sequence). CDR3 sequence: CASTRQGASQPQHF. The CDR3 bases are TGTGCCAGTACCCGACAGGGGGCGAGTCAGCCCCAGCATTTT.

The V and J genes are TRBV21-1 and TRBJ2-2; TRBD2, the table's D call, was not compared with the DNA. TRBV21-1 is a pseudogene segment. The CDR3 has 20 residues. The CDR3: CASSLSPRSDRGGNTGELFF. CDR3 nucleotide sequence: TGTGCCAGCAGCTTATCCCCGCGGAGCGACCGGGGGGGTAACACCGGGGAGCTGTTTTTT.

This clone was counted between two and nine times. The gene calls are TRBV20-1 and TRBJ1-1; D gene ambiguous. The CDR3 runs to 13 residues. The V and J ends lost 3 bases and 1 base respectively, with 9 bases between them. The germline V gene encodes CDR1 DFQATT and CDR2 SNEGSKA (reference sequence). The CDR3 nucleotides read TGCAGTGCTAGTGGGCAAACGAACACTGAAGCTTTCTTT. It yields the protein CSASGQTNTEAFF.